The 9 T cell receptor delta chains below were found in one sample sequenced in a study of gamma-delta chains in newborns, infants, children. TCRdb ran CATT on the reads. The table records 5,200 or so delta-chain clones, around 3% of them present only once. The sample was blood. The receptor set was obtained from a child who was a newborn, infant or young child, either healthy, febrile or measles-vaccinated (not recorded which).

This clone is labeled medium-sized (0.01 to 0.1%). A much bigger clone sits one base away, suggesting this may be a read error. The identical CDR3 is also encoded by other nucleotide sequences in the sample. The rearrangement links TRDV2 to TRDJ2, with D hard to call. The CDR3 covers 15 residues. Germline values: CDR1 GEAIGNYY, CDR2 EKD. The DNA for the CDR3 is TGTGCCTGTCAAGCTAGTCATGCTTTGACAGCACACCTCTTCTTT. Translated, it gives CACQASHALTAHLFF.

Concerning this clone: The TCRdb protein comes from a much larger clone and disagrees with this DNA's translation at residue 7, likely due to a read error; the protein given here is derived from the DNA. The chain carries TRDV3 and TRDJ1; no clear D. V dropped 2 bases and J dropped 0 bases, with 13 bases sitting between them. The CDR3 contains 14 residues. Per the germline V gene, CDR1 is TVYSNPD and CDR2 is GDNSRS (reference sequence). As DNA, the CDR3 is TGTGCCTTTCACCCCCTGAGGTACACCGATAAACTCATCTTT. Protein sequence: CAFHPLRYTDKLIF.

This clone was seen a handful of times. The protein TCRdb gives is from a much larger clone and does not agree with this DNA's translation at residue 12, likely a read error; the protein shown here comes from the DNA. The V call is TRDV2, the J call TRDJ3, with D possibly matching TRDD3 (6 bases). Germline V gene lookup returns CDR1 GEAIGNYY and CDR2 EKD. The CDR3 covers 19 residues. The CDR3 protein is CACDTWTRGNSRDTRQMFF. The CDR3 DNA reads as TGTGCCTGTGACACCTGGACCAGGGGGAACTCCAGGGACACCCGACAGATGTTTTTC.

This clone appeared a few times. This sequence may be a read error, since a much larger clone differs from it by one base. Other DNA sequences of this sample code for an identical CDR3. V usage is TRDV2 and J usage is TRDJ3; 10 positions agree with TRDD3. The CDR3 is 20 amino acids. CDR1 GEAIGNYY and CDR2 EKD come from the germline V gene. The CDR3 region is CACDYLLGDPYSWDTRQMFF. DNA of the CDR3: TGTGCCTGTGATTACTTACTGGGGGATCCTTATTCCTGGGACACCCGCCAGATGTTTTTC.

Turning to this clone: This likely came from a read error, as a far larger clone is one base away. The sample has other DNA sequences that encode this CDR3 too. The V and J genes are TRDV2 and TRDJ3; 13 bases are shared with TRDD3. The length of the CDR3 is 19 residues. Germline V lookup: CDR1 GEAIGNYY, CDR2 EKD. CDR3 region: CACDKILGDTSWDTRQMFF. Here the CDR3 DNA reads TGTGCCTGCGACAAAATACTGGGGGATACGTCCTGGGACACCCGACAGATGTTTTTC.

This clone occurred a few times. The V call is TRDV2, the J call TRDJ3; 8 bases line up with TRDD3. CDR3 length: 20 residues. Germline V gives CDR1 GEAIGNYY, CDR2 EKD. Trimming took 0 bases from V and 0 from J; bases not matched to a gene: 9. CDR3 bases: TGTGCCTGTGACACCGCGAGTGGGGGATCCAGCTCCTGGGACACCCGACAGATGTTTTTC. It specifies CACDTASGGSSSWDTRQMFF.

As regards this clone: With a far larger clone one base away, a read error is the likely cause. The rearrangement uses TRDV2 and TRDJ3; 12 nucleotides match TRDD3. This CDR3 spans 22 amino acids. The germline gives CDR1 GEAIGNYY, CDR2 EKD. After removal of 1 base from V and 0 bases from J, the junction contained 12 bases not matched to a gene. This CDR3 is CACDTRAGGYAIDSWDTRQMFF. CDR3 DNA sequence: TGTGCCTGTGACACTCGTGCTGGGGGATACGCGATTGACTCCTGGGACACCCGACAGATGTTTTTC.

This clone ranks as medium-sized. The chain joins TRDV3 to TRDJ3; 12 bases are shared with TRDD3. Germline values: CDR1 TVYSNPD, CDR2 GDNSRS (reference sequence). V gave up 2 bases and J gave up 1 base; unmatched junction bases: 15. The CDR3 runs 21 residues. The CDR3 coding sequence is TGTGCCTTTTCGCGCTGGGGGATACGCGGGGAACTTTCCTGGGACACCCGACAGATGTTTTTC. Its translation: CAFSRWGIRGELSWDTRQMFF. The entire variable domain, with the rest obtained from reference TRDV3 and TRDJ3, is as follows: CDKVTQSSPDQTVASGSEVVLLCTYDTVYSNPDLFWYRIRPDYSFQFVFYGDNSRSEGADFTQGRFSVKHILTQKAFHLVISPVRTEDSATYYCAFSRWGIRGELSWDTRQMFFGTGIKLFVEP.

This clone was counted between two and nine times. This probably arose from a read error, given a far larger clone one base away. The chain uses TRDV2 and TRDJ2, with a weak D call TRDD3 (6 bases). Germline assignment: CDR1 GEAIGNYY and CDR2 EKD. There are 14 residues in the CDR3. CDR3: CACDRGIWTARLFF. The CDR3 bases are TGTGCCTGTGACAGAGGGATATGGACAGCACGACTCTTCTTT.